A single sample gave rise to the 11 T cell receptor beta chains below, sequenced in a study of blood T cell repertoires in COVID-19. Assay used: immunoSEQ multiplex PCR; TCRdb lists only in-frame clones, some missing. The sample carries 80,000 to 130,000 clones, about 86% recorded once. Material for sequencing was PBMCs or T cells enriched from blood (not recorded which). The receptors derive from a woman between 45 and 65 years old who had recovered from COVID-19.

V and J are TRBV5-4 and TRBJ1-1, with D possibly matching TRBD1 (6 bases). Germline CDR1 SGHNT, CDR2 YYREEE (reference sequence). V was cut by 7 bases and J by 8 bases, with 18 bases left in between. This CDR3 comprises 13 residues. CDR3 DNA: TGTGCCAGCGGCCGCGCAGGGGCTTCGGAAGCTTTCTTT. Protein product: CASGRAGASEAFF.

This chain uses TRBV6-2 or TRBV6-3 with TRBJ1-2; 7 nucleotides agree with TRBD1. This CDR3 has 15 residues. V dropped 2 bases and J dropped 6; count of bases not matched to a gene: 9. Germline V CDR1 and CDR2: MNHEY, SVGEGT. This CDR3 is CASSYAARTGDGYTF. CDR3 DNA: TGTGCCAGCAGTTACGCGGCTAGGACAGGCGATGGCTACACCTTC.

The chain combines TRBV2 with TRBJ2-2, with D possibly TRBD2 on 6 matching bases. The CDR3 totals 16 residues. CDR1 and CDR2 from the germline V gene are SNHLY and FYNNEI. Trimming took off 8 bases at V and 4 bases at J, with 20 bases between the two ends. CDR3 sequence reads: CASSVHGTGGTGELFF. DNA for the CDR3: TGTGCCAGCTCAGTGCACGGGACCGGGGGCACCGGGGAGCTGTTTTTT.

The chain couples TRBV3-1 (or the pseudogene TRBV3-2) to TRBJ1-1, with no clear D. CDR1 and CDR2 from the germline V gene are LGHDT and YNNKEL (reference sequence). Trimming left V 4 bases short and J 4 bases short, with 7 bases between. This CDR3 has 12 amino acids. The CDR3 sequence: CASSLLSTEAFF. DNA of the CDR3: TGTGCCAGCAGCCTCCTTAGCACTGAAGCTTTCTTT.

The rearrangement uses TRBV5-1 and TRBJ2-1; 7 bases line up with TRBD1. CDR1 SGHRS and CDR2 YFSETQ come from the germline V gene. J gave up 4 bases and V 3 bases, and 4 bases lay outside the gene matches. This CDR3 has 14 amino acids. CDR3 bases: TGCGCCAGCAGCTCAGGGGGACAGTACAATGAGCAGTTCTTC. It is translated as CASSSGGQYNEQFF.

The genes are TRBV6-1 and TRBJ1-2; TRBD1 agrees at 9 bases. J was trimmed by 4 bases and V by 4 bases; bases with no gene match: 10. The germline V gene encodes CDR1 MNHNS and CDR2 SASEGT. The CDR3 covers 16 residues. The CDR3 is CASSGRQGVGSYGYTF. CDR3 nucleotides: TGTGCCAGCAGTGGAAGACAGGGGGTCGGTAGCTATGGCTACACCTTC.

This clone was seen a single time. This sequence joins TRBV11-2 and TRBJ2-7; 9 nucleotides align to TRBD1. Looked up from germline, CDR1 is SGHAT and CDR2 is FQNNGV. This CDR3 has 14 residues. The V gene end was trimmed by 5 bases and the J gene end by 4 bases; junction bases not matched to a gene: 6. The CDR3 region has the DNA TGTGCCAGCAGCATGACAGGGGGAAGGTACGAGCAGTACTTC. Translated: CASSMTGGRYEQYF.

This rearrangement joins TRBV6-5 to TRBJ2-7, with 7 bases lining up with TRBD1. CDR3 length: 15 amino acids. The germline V gene encodes CDR1 MNHEY and CDR2 SVGAGI. The junction had 9 bases not matched to a gene; V was cut back by 7 bases and J by 0 bases. CDR3 amino acids: CASKEQGTRSYEQYF. CDR3 DNA sequence: TGTGCCAGCAAAGAACAGGGGACCCGCTCCTACGAGCAGTACTTC.

In DNA form, the CDR3 reads TGTGCCAGCAGCTTAGGTAGCGGGAGGGCAAGCACCGGGGAGCTGTTTTTT. This gives the protein CASSLGSGRASTGELFF. The genes are TRBV11-2 and TRBJ2-2; TRBD2 aligns across 11 bases. This CDR3 is built from 17 residues. The trim removed 1 base at V and 4 bases at J, leaving 5 bases unmatched. Germline-derived CDR1 and CDR2 are SGHAT and FQNNGV.

This clone appeared a single time. The gene calls are TRBV18 and TRBJ2-1; the match to TRBD2 covers 11 bases. Germline-derived CDR1 and CDR2 are KGHSH and LQKENI. After removal of 3 bases from V and 0 bases from J, the junction contained 19 bases not matched to a gene. The CDR3 has 22 residues. The CDR3 reads CASSPGRRLGLAGGSSYNEQFF. DNA for the CDR3: TGTGCCAGCTCACCCGGTCGGAGGCTAGGACTAGCGGGCGGTAGCTCCTACAATGAGCAGTTCTTC.

This rearrangement joins TRBV5-5 to TRBJ2-2; D perhaps matches TRBD2 (5 bases). The CDR3 covers 15 residues. CDR1 is SGHKS and CDR2 is YYEKEE in the germline V gene (reference sequence). V lost 4 bases and J lost 0, with 10 bases in between. CDR3 amino acids: CASSPDWPNTGELFF. In nucleotides, the CDR3 is TGTGCCAGCAGCCCGGACTGGCCGAACACCGGGGAGCTGTTTTTT.